These 6 T cell receptor beta chains were all obtained from the same sample, sequenced in a study of technical replicates of blood from several donors. Assay used: immunoSEQ multiplex PCR; TCRdb lists only in-frame clones, some missing. The data show about 49,000 clones, around nine tenths seen once. The sequencing input was PBMCs. The receptors shown here come from a human donor in good health. Some clones in this sample may be carry-over from other donors' samples.

This clone was seen once. The V gene is TRBV2, the J gene TRBJ2-5; TRBD2 matches 8 bases. The trim removed 3 bases at V and 13 bases at J, leaving 10 bases unmatched. Per germline, CDR1 SNHLY and CDR2 FYNNEI. This CDR3 has 13 residues. CDR3 residues: CASSDVSGRGAYF. CDR3 bases: TGTGCCAGCAGTGATGTGTCTGGGCGGGGGGCGTACTTC.

This clone was seen just once. The gene calls are TRBV27 and TRBJ1-1; the D gene is possibly TRBD1 (6 bases). Germline V lookup: CDR1 MNHEY, CDR2 SMNVEV (reference sequence). Trimming cost V 6 bases and J 1 base, with 12 bases left between them. The CDR3 loop spans 14 amino acids. CDR3 nucleotides: TGTGCCAGCAGGAGCTTACAGGGGAACACTGAAGCTTTCTTT. Its translation: CASRSLQGNTEAFF.

This chain uses TRBV7-9 with TRBJ2-1; TRBD2 aligns across 10 bases. Germline CDR1 is SEHNR and CDR2 is FQNEAQ (reference sequence). The CDR3 covers 18 residues. Trimming cost V 2 bases and J 8 bases; bases outside gene matches: 15. CDR3 in DNA: TGTGCCAGCAGCTTAAAGTGGAGGCTAGCGGGAGTAGAGGATGAGCAGTTCTTC. Protein sequence: CASSLKWRLAGVEDEQFF.

This rearrangement joins TRBV29-1 to TRBJ1-4; D is unclear. CDR3 length: 13 residues. Germline CDR1 SQVTM, CDR2 ANQGSEA. Trimming left V 7 bases short and J 0 bases short, with 9 bases between. In DNA form, the CDR3 reads TGCAGCGCCACCACAGCAACTAATGAAAAACTGTTTTTT. Residues: CSATTATNEKLFF.

The chain links TRBV7-2 to TRBJ2-7, with 8 bases fitting TRBD2. Germline CDR1 reads SGHTA; CDR2 reads FQGNSA. V gave up 5 bases and J gave up 4 bases; unmatched junction bases: 10. CDR3 length equals 15 residues. The CDR3 loop is CASSPYSGGPYEQYF. In DNA, the CDR3 is TGTGCCAGCAGCCCTTACAGCGGGGGACCTTACGAGCAGTACTTC.

The chain links TRBV5-6 to TRBJ2-7, with 11 bases matching TRBD2. CDR3 length: 15 amino acids. J lost 2 bases, V lost 4 bases, and 5 bases had no gene match. Looked up from germline, CDR1 is SGHDT and CDR2 is YYEEEE. DNA for the CDR3: TGTGCCAGCAGCCGGCTAGCGGGGGGAACCTACGAGCAGTACTTC. It is translated as CASSRLAGGTYEQYF.